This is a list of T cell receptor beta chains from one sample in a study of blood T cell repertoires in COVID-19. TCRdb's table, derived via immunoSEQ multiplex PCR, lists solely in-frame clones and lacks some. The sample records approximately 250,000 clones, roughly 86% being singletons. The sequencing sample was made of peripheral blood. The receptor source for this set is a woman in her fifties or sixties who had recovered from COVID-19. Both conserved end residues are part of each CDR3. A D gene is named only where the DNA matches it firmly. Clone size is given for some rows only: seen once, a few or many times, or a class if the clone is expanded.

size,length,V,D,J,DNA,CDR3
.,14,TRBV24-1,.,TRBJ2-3,TGTGCCACCAGTGGACAGATCAGTACAGATACGCAGTATTTT,CATSGQISTDTQYF
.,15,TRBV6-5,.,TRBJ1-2,TGTGCCAGCACCCCCACAGCTCATTTTAACTATGGCTACACCTTC,CASTPTAHFNYGYTF
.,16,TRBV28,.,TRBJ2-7,TGTGCCAGCAGTAAGAATATCCGGGACATATCCTACGAGCAGTACTTC,CASSKNIRDISYEQYF
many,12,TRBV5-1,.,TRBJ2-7,TGCGCCAGCAGCTCCGTTTTCTACGAGCAGTACTTC,CASSSVFYEQYF
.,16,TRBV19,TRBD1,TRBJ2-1,TGTGCCAGTAGTAAGGACAGGGAATGGTCCTACAATGAGCAGTTCTTC,CASSKDREWSYNEQFF
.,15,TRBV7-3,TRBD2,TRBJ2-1,TGTGCCAGCAGCCCCCAAGCGGGGGTATGGAATGAGCAGTTCTTC,CASSPQAGVWNEQFF
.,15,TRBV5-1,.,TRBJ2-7,TGCGCCAGCAGCTCCTACGGGACTTTCTCCTACGAGCAGTACTTC,CASSSYGTFSYEQYF
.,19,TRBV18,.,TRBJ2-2,TGTGCCAGCTCACTTTTCAGAATACTGACTATCGCGAACACCGGGGAGCTGTTTTTT,CASSLFRILTIANTGELFF
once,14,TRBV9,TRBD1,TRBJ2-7,TGTGCCAGCAGCGTTCAAGGACAGGGCTACGAGCAGTACTTC,CASSVQGQGYEQYF
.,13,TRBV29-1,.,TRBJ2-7,TGCAGCGTTGTCCCGGGACAAGTCTACGAGCAGTACTTC,CSVVPGQVYEQYF
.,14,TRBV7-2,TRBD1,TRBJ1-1,TGTGCCAGCAGCTTAGCAGGCAGGGGGCTTGAAGCTTTCTTT,CASSLAGRGLEAFF
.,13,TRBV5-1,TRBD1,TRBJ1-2,TGCGCCGGCAGAAAGGGACAGGACTATGGCTACACCTTC,CAGRKGQDYGYTF
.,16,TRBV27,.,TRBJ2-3,TGTGCCAGCAGTTTAGGCGGGATACCTAGCACAGATACGCAGTATTTT,CASSLGGIPSTDTQYF
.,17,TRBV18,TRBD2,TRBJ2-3,TGTGCCAGCTCACCATGGGTTGGCGGGGGGGCTTCGGATACGCAGTATTTT,CASSPWVGGGASDTQYF
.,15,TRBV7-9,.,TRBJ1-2,TGTGCCAGCAGCTTAACCGTCGGGGGAGGGAACGGCTACACCTTC,CASSLTVGGGNGYTF
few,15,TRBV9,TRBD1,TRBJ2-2,TGTGCCAGCAGCGCACAGGGGGCGCTACGCGGGGAGCTGTTTTTT,CASSAQGALRGELFF
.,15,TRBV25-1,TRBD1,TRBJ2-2,TGTGCCAGCAGGTTTACAGGGGACCCCACCGGGGAGCTGTTTTTT,CASRFTGDPTGELFF
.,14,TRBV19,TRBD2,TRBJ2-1,TGTGCCAGTAATCCTAGCGGGGGGCCGCGTGAGCAGTTCTTC,CASNPSGGPREQFF
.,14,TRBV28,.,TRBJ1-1,TGTGCCAGCAGCCCCGCGGGGGGAGCCGGTGAAGCTTTCTTT,CASSPAGGAGEAFF
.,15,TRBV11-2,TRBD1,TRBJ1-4,TGTGCCAGCAGCGACAGGGGGAGGGCTAATGAAAAACTGTTTTTT,CASSDRGRANEKLFF
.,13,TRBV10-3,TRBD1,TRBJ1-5,TGTGCCATCAGCGGGACAGGGGATCAGCCCCAGCATTTT,CAISGTGDQPQHF
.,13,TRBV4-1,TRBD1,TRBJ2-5,TGCGCCAGCAGCCAAGGGGTGCAGGGGGCCAAGTACTTC,CASSQGVQGAKYF
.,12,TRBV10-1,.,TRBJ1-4,TGCGCCAGCAGTGGAGGAAAAGAAAAACTGTTTTTT,CASSGGKEKLFF